This T cell receptor beta chain was captured by sequencing in a study of lymphopenia after photon versus proton radiotherapy. General study findings and limits: Post-nadir TCR diversity decline inversely tracked overall survival among those who died. Under photons, naive T cells and diversity fell while effector/memory populations rose.

This clone showed up just once. The antigen is undetermined. V lost 1 base, J lost 2 bases, and 18 bases lay in between. The CDR3 spans 18 residues. Germline V gene sequence: CDR1 SGHDN, CDR2 FVKESK. The protocol was immunoSEQ multiplex PCR, while the TCRdb copy is restricted to in-frame clones and leaves out a portion. The repertoire includes about 26,000 clones, 75% to 90% of them detected once, and 4% to 6.5% sits in the top ten. Sequences were derived from peripheral blood, sampled from a patient treated with photon-based radiotherapy. The gene calls are TRBV14 and TRBJ2-1; D is unresolved. The sequence was collected from a man aged 25-45 years with gastric cancer. The CDR3 bases are TGTGCCAGCAGCCAAGCAGGACCTCCCGTTGTGGCCTACAATGAGCAGTTCTTC. It yields the protein CASSQAGPPVVAYNEQFF. The variable domain in full, with the rest retrieved from reference TRBV14 and TRBJ2-1, is EAGVTQFPSHSVIEKGQTVTLRCDPISGHDNLYWYRRVMGKEIKFLLHFVKESKQDESGMPNNRFLAERTGGTYSTLKVQPAELEDSGVYFCASSQAGPPVVAYNEQFFGPGTRLTVL.